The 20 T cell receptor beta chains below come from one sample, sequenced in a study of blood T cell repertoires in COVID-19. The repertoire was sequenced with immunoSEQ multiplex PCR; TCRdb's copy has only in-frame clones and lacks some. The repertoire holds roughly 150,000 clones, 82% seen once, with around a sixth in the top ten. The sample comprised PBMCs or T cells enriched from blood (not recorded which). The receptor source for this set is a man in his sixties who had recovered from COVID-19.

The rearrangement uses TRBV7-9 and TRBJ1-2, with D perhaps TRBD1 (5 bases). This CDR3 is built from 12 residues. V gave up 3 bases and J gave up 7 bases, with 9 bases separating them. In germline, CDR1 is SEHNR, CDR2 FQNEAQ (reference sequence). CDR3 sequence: CASSLIDSGYTF. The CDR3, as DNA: TGTGCCAGCAGCTTGATCGACAGTGGCTACACCTTC.

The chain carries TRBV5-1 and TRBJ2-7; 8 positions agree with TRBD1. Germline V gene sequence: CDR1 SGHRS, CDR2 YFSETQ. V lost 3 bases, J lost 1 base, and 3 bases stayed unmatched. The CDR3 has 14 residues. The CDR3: CASSSTGGSYEQYF. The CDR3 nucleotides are TGCGCCAGCAGCTCAACAGGGGGGTCCTACGAGCAGTACTTC. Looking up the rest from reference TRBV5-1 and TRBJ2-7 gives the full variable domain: KAGVTQTPRYLIKTRGQQVTLSCSPISGHRSVSWYQQTPGQGLQFLFEYFSETQRNKGNFPGRFSGRQFSNSRSEMNVSTLELGDSALYLCASSSTGGSYEQYFGPGTRLTVT.

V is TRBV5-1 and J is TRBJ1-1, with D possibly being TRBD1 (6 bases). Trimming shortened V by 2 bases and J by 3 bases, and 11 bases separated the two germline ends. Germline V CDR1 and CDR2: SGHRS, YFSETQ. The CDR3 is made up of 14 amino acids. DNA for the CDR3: TGCGCCAGCAGCTTCAGCAGGGGCGACACTGAAGCTTTCTTT. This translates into CASSFSRGDTEAFF.

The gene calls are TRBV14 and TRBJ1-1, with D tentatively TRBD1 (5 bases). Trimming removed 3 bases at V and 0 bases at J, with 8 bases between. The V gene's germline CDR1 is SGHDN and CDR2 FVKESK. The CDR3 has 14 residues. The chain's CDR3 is CASSHRQMNTEAFF. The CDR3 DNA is TGTGCCAGCAGCCACAGACAGATGAACACTGAAGCTTTCTTT.

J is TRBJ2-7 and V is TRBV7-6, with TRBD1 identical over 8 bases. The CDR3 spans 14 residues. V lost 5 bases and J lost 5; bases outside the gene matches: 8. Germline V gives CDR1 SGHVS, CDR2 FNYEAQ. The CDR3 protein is CASSRVTGAHEQYF. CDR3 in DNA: TGTGCCAGCAGCCGAGTGACAGGGGCGCACGAGCAGTACTTC.

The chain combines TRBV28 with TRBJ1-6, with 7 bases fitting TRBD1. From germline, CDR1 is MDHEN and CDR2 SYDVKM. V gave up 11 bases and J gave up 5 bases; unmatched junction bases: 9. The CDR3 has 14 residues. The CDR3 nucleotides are TGTGCCGGTTCTACAGGGGAGAATAATTCACCCCTCCACTTT. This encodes CAGSTGENNSPLHF.

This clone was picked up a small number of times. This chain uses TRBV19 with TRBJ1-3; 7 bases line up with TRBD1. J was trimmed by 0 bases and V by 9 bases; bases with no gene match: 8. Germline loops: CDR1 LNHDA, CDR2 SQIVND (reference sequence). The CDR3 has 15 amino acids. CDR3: CARRQGDHSGNTIYF. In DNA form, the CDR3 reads TGTGCCAGGAGACAGGGAGACCACTCTGGAAACACCATATATTTT.

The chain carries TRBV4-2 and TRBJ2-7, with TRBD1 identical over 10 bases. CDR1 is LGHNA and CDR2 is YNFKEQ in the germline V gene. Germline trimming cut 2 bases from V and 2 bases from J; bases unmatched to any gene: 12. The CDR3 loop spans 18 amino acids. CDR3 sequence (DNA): TGTGCCAGCAGCCAAAAGCTCCCCGGGACAGGGGACGCCTACGAGCAGTACTTC. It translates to CASSQKLPGTGDAYEQYF.

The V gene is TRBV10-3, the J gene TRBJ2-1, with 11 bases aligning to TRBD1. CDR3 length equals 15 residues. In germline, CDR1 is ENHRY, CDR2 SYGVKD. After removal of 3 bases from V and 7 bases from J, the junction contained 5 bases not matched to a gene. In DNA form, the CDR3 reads TGTGCCATCAGTGACCCGGACAGGGGGCGGAATGAGCAGTTCTTC. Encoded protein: CAISDPDRGRNEQFF.

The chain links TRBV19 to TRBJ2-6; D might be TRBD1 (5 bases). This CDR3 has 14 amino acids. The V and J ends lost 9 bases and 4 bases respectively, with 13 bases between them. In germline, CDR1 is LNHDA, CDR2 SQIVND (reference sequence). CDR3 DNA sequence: TGTGCCAGCCTTAGGGGTGCCGGGGCCAACGTCCTGACTTTC. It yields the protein CASLRGAGANVLTF.

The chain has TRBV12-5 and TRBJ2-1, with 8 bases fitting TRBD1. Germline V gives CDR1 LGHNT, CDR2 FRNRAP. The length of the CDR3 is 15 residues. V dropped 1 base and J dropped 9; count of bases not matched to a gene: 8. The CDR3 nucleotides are TGTGCTAGTGGTTTGGGGGGCAGGGGGCATAGTGAGCAGTTCTTC. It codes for CASGLGGRGHSEQFF.

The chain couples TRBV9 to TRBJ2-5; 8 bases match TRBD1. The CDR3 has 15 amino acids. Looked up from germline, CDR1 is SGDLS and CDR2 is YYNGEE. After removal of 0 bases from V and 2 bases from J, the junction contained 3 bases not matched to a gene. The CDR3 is CASSVDQGAQETQYF. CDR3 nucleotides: TGTGCCAGCAGCGTAGACCAGGGGGCGCAAGAGACCCAGTACTTC.

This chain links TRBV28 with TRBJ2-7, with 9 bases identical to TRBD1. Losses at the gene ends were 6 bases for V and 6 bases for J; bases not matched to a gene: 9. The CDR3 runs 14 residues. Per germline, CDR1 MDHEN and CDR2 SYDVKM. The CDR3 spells CASRWGQGIFEQYF. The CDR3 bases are TGTGCCAGCAGATGGGGACAGGGAATATTCGAGCAGTACTTC.

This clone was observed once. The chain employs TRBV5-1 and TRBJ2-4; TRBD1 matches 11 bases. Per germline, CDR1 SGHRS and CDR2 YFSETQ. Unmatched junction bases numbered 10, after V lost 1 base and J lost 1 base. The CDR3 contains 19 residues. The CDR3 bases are TGCGCCAGCAGCTTGCCGGACAGGGGGCCGTGGTTTGCCAAAAACATTCAGTACTTC. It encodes CASSLPDRGPWFAKNIQYF.

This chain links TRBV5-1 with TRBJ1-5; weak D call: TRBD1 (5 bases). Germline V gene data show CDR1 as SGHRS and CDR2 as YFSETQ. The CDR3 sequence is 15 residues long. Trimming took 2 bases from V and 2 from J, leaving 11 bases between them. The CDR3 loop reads CASSFGGEGNQPQHF. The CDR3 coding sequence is TGCGCCAGCAGCTTCGGGGGAGAAGGCAATCAGCCCCAGCATTTT.

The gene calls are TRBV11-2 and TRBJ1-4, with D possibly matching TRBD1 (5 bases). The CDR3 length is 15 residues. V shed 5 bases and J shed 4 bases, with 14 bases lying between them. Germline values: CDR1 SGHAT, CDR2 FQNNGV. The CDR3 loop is CASSLRQTHNEKLFF. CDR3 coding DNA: TGTGCCAGCAGCCTCAGACAGACGCATAATGAAAAACTGTTTTTT.

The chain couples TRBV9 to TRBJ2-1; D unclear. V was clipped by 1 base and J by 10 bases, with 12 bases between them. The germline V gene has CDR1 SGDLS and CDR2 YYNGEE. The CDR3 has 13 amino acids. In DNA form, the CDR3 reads TGTGCCAGCAGCGTAAAAGTTGAACTAGAGCAGTTCTTC. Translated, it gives CASSVKVELEQFF. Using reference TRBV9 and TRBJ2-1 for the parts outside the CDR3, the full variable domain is DSGVTQTPKHLITATGQRVTLRCSPRSGDLSVYWYQQSLDQGLQFLIQYYNGEERAKGNILERFSAQQFPDLHSELNLSSLELGDSALYFCASSVKVELEQFFGPGTRLTVL.

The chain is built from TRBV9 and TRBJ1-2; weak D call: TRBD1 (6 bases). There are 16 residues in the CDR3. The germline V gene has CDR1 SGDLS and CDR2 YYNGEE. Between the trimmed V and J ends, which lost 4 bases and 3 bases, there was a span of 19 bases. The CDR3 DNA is TGTGCCAGCAGCCCCCACGATAGGGGGTTTTACTATGGCTACACCTTC. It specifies CASSPHDRGFYYGYTF.

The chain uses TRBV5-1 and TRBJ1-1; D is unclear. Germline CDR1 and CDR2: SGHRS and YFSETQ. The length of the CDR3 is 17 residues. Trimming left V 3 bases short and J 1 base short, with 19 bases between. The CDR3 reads CASSSKPLGSQNTEAFF. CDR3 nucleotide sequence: TGCGCCAGCAGCTCCAAACCTCTCGGGTCACAGAACACTGAAGCTTTCTTT.

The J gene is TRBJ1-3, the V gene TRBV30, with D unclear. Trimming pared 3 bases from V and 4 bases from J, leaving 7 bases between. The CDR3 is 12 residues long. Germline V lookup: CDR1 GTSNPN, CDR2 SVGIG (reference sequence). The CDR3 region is CAWSPGGNTIYF. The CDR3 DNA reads TGTGCCTGGAGCCCCGGGGGAAACACCATATATTTT.